The rows below give T cell receptor beta chains drawn from one sample of a study of shared clonotypes between healthy human individuals. Sequencing used immunoSEQ multiplex PCR; TCRdb keeps in-frame clones, though not all of them. The table includes about 680,000 clones, 92% detected once. Source material: naive CD8+ T cells sorted from blood. Receptors were obtained from a man aged 25-40 years in good health. Each CDR3 is given without its conserved first and last residue.

len | v_gene | CDR3aa
13 | TRBV10-3 | AISRRDRSGDEQY
14 | TRBV28 | ASSSRLAGGTDTQY
12 | TRBV5-4 | ASSPLDGTDTQY
15 | TRBV23-1 | ASSPGLAGGRSYEQY
10 | TRBV27 | ASSTGSYEQY
10 | TRBV6-5 | ASSGLVDEQF
15 | TRBV28 | ASNKRGGGTVGETQY
15 | TRBV21-1 | ASSKRRYRAFGDTIY
13 | TRBV7-7 | ASSRGQGVSDTQY
12 | TRBV2 | AIMGGWGLTEAF
9 | TRBV6-6 | ASHRGNEQY
12 | TRBV7-6 | ASSLSGSTDTQY
12 | TRBV28 | ASSVGLPNTEAF
15 | TRBV28 | ASSTEVGDGSYNEQF
11 | TRBV6-4 | ASTSGSGDEQF
12 | TRBV9 | ASSGEEDRYEQY
10 | TRBV6-6 | AAGLLSYEQY
13 | TRBV27 | ASSPTLATQETQY
13 | TRBV5-1 | ASSLGQGRAYEQY
11 | TRBV29-1 | NVRLAGDGEQY
11 | TRBV29-1 | SVLAGTSYEQY
12 | TRBV6-1 | ASSEAPGDIEQF
11 | TRBV7-9 | ASSLGGGTEAF
15 | TRBV7-9 | ASSLVVAGDFHNEQF
15 | TRBV6-1 | ASSEALLTGLNQPQH
14 | TRBV19 | ASSPGTSGHTYEQY
12 | TRBV10-2 | ASSGSGAAYEQY
12 | TRBV28 | ASRKGGGNQPQH
15 | TRBV29-1 | SVKRGKRAGGLYEQY
14 | TRBV27 | ASSFGLAGSYNEQF
13 | TRBV27 | ASSSPQGNQETQY
14 | TRBV28 | ASSPTPGPPIYGYT
12 | TRBV5-1 | ASSSHSSSYEQY
14 | TRBV11-2 | ASSSTGTGYGNTIY
12 | TRBV29-1 | SVEGRGSYNEQF
13 | TRBV7-9 | ASSGTSGATDTQY
10 | TRBV13 | ASSSTGSEQF
14 | TRBV7-8 | ASSSVFVASTGELF
13 | TRBV6-1 | ASSSDQAWMSEQY
14 | TRBV4-1 | ASSQAPLAGRDIQY
20 | TRBV27 | ASSLTHTRTGMSILSHNEQF
10 | TRBV7-2 | ASKRDRNEQF
10 | TRBV27 | ASSPTYNEQF
13 | TRBV27 | ASSLMGVGTDTQY
14 | TRBV29-1 | SVVPGLKTSTDTQY
15 | TRBV28 | ASSLLWTSGRMVEQY
15 | TRBV6-1 | ASSEYMGTLAKNIQY
13 | TRBV7-9 | ASSLPGQTTYEQY
13 | TRBV2 | ASSDEGGGGYEQY
10 | TRBV28 | ASSATGNEQF
12 | TRBV19 | ASNNFREGNEQF
13 | TRBV9 | ASSVGSGQGYEQY
14 | TRBV5-1 | ASSLPGSTRQYEQY
15 | TRBV7-9 | ASSLIAPGDGRETQY
12 | TRBV7-9 | ASSSAQGLETQY
17 | TRBV7-9 | ASRRGAVGPSSRTDTQY
13 | TRBV4-2 | ASSQGTSGTLGLF
13 | TRBV5-1 | ASSLGPDSSYEQY
12 | TRBV19 | ASSVDRLGYEQY